This T cell receptor beta chain was captured in a study of control samples from healthy donors and cancer patients. This CDR3 contains 17 residues. In germline, CDR1 is SGHDN, CDR2 FVKESK. With 5 bases clipped from V and 2 bases from J, the junction kept 9 bases outside the gene matches. This table comes from immunoSEQ multiplex PCR, and its TCRdb copy is limited to in-frame clones, with some not included. The top ten hold 1.5% to 2% of the sample, which has around 120,000 clones, just over 90% seen once. The receptor's source is a man aged 45 to 65 with head and neck cancer. The chain employs TRBV14 and TRBJ2-6; 7 bases align to TRBD1. Sequences were obtained from PBMCs. The CDR3: CASSSETGFAGANVLTF. The CDR3 DNA is TGTGCCAGCAGCTCCGAGACAGGGTTTGCTGGGGCCAACGTCCTGACTTTC.